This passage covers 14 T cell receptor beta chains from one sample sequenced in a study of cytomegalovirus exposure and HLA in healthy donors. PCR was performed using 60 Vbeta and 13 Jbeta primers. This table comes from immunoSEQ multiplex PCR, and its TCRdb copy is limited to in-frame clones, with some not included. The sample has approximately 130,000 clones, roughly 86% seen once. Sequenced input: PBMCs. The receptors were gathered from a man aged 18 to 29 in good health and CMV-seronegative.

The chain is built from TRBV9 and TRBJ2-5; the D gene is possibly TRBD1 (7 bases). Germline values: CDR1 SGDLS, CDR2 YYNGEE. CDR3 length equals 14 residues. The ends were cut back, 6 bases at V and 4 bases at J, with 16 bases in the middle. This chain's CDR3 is CASTPLQGGETQYF. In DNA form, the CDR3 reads TGTGCCAGCACCCCGTTGCAGGGGGGAGAGACCCAGTACTTC.

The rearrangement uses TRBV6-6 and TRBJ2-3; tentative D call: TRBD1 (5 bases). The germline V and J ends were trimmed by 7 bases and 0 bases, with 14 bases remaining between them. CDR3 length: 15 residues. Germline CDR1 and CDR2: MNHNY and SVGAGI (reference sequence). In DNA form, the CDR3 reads TGTGCCAGCACCCCAAACCAGGGCAGCACAGATACGCAGTATTTT. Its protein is CASTPNQGSTDTQYF.

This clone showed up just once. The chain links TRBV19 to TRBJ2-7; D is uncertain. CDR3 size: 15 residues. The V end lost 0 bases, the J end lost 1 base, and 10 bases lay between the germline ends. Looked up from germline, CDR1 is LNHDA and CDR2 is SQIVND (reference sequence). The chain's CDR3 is CASSIEATESYEQYF. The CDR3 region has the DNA TGTGCCAGTAGTATAGAGGCGACGGAGTCCTACGAGCAGTACTTC. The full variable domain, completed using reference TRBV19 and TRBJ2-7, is DGGITQSPKYLFRKEGQNVTLSCEQNLNHDAMYWYRQDPGQGLRLIYYSQIVNDFQKGDIAEGYSVSREKKESFPLTVTSAQKNPTAFYLCASSIEATESYEQYFGPGTRLTVT.

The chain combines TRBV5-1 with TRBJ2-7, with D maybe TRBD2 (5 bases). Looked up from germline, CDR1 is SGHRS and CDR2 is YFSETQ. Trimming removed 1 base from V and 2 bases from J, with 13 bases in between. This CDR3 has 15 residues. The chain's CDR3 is CASSLNDPGTYEQYF. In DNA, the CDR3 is TGCGCCAGCAGCTTGAACGATCCCGGGACCTACGAGCAGTACTTC.

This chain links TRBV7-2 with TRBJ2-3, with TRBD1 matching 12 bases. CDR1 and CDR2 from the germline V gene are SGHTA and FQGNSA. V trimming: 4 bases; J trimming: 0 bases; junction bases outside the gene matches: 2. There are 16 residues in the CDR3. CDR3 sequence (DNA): TGTGCCAGCAGCTCGGGACAGGGGGCTAGCACAGATACGCAGTATTTT. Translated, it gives CASSSGQGASTDTQYF.

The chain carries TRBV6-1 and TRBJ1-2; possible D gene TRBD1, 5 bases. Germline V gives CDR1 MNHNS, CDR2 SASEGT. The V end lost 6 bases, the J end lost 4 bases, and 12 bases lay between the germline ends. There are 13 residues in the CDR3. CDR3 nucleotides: TGTGCCAGCAGCGCCCCCGGGGGCTATGGCTACACCTTC. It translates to CASSAPGGYGYTF.

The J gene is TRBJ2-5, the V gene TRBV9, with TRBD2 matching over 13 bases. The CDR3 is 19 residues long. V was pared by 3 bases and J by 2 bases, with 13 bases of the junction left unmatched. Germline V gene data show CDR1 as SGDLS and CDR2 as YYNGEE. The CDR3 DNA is TGTGCCAGCAGCGCCTGGACTAGCGGGGGTCCCGGCTATCAAGAGACCCAGTACTTC. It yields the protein CASSAWTSGGPGYQETQYF.

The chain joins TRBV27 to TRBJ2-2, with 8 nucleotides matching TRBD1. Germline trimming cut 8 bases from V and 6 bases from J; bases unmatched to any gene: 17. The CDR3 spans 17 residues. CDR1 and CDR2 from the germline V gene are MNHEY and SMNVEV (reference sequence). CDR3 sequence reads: CASGYQGAESNAGELFF. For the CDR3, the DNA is TGTGCCAGCGGTTATCAGGGGGCAGAAAGTAATGCCGGGGAGCTGTTTTTT.

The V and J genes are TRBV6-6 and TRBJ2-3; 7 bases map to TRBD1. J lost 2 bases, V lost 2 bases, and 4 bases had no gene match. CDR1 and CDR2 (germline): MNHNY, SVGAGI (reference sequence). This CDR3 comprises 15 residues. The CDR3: CASSYQDRNTDTQYF. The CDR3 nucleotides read TGTGCCAGCAGTTACCAGGACAGGAACACAGATACGCAGTATTTT.

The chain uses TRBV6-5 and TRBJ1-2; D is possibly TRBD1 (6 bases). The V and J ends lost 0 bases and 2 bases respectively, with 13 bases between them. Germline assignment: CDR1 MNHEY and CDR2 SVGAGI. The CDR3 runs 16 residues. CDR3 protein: CASSYSMYDRNYGYTF. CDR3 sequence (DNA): TGTGCCAGCAGTTACTCGATGTATGACAGGAACTATGGCTACACCTTC.

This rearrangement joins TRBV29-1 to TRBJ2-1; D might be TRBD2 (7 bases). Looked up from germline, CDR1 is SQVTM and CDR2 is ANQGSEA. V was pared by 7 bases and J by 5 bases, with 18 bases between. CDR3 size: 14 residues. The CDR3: CSAGGGGPNNEQFF. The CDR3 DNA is TGCAGCGCAGGTGGGGGGGGGCCTAACAATGAGCAGTTCTTC.

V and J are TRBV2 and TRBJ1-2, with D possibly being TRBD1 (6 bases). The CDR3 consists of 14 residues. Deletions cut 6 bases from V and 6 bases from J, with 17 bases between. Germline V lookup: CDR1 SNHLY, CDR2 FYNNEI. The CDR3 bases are TGTGCCAGCAGGCTACGCGGACAGAGTGATGGCTACACCTTC. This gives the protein CASRLRGQSDGYTF.

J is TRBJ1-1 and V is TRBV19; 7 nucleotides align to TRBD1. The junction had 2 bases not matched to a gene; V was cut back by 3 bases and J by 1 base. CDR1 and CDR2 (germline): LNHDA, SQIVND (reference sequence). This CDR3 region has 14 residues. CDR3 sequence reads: CASSIGTANTEAFF. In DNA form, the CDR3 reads TGTGCCAGTAGTATCGGGACAGCGAACACTGAAGCTTTCTTT.

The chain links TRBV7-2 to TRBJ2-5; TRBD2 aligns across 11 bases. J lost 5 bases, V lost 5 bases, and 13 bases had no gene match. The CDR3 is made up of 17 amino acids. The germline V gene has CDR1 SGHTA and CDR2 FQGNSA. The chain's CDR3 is CASSPRGLAGGWETQYF. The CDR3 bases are TGTGCCAGCAGCCCGAGAGGCCTAGCGGGGGGTTGGGAGACCCAGTACTTC.